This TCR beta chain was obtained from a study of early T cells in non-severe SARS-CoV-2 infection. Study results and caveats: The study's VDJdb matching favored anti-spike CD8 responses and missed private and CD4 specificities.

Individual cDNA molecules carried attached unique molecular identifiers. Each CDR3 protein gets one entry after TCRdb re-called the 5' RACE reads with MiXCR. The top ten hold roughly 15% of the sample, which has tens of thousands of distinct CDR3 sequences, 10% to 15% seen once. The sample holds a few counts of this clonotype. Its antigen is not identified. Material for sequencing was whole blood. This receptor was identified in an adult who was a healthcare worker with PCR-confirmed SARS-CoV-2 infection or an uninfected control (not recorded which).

CDR3 sequence (DNA): TGTGCCAGCAGCCAAGATCGGTCGGGGAGGGGGAACACTGAAGCTTTCTTT. It codes for CASSQDRSGRGNTEAFF. V is TRBV4-2 and J is TRBJ1-1; TRBD1 might be the D (5 bases). Trimming took off 0 bases at V and 1 base at J, with 15 bases between the two ends. In germline, CDR1 is LGHNA, CDR2 YNFKEQ. This CDR3 is built from 17 residues.